This entry features one TCR beta chain sequence. This clone's antigen is unknown. No base quality information exists; no much larger clone differs at one position. This specimen comes from a study of cytomegalovirus exposure and HLA in healthy donors (dated by TCRdb to about 2017). For the study in its entirety: In an earlier analysis of approximately 640 of the donors, around 290 Gb of sequence data and 90 million to 120 million unique TCR beta sequences from roughly 190 million T cells were reported. Both class I and class II loci were covered by HLA typing, at four-digit resolution. Along with the approximately 600-subject first cohort, a separate validation cohort of over a hundred different subjects was used. Among around 400 genotyped donors of the cohort, an average of approximately 230,000 unique TCR beta nucleotide sequences were sequenced per donor, 15% to 20% of them non-productive. Donor age, sex, ethnicity and CMV serostatus were compiled together with the repertoire data. Typing coverage varied by locus: roughly 629-630 donors for A, B, C, DRB1 and DQB1; roughly 510 for DQA1; 600 to 610 for DPA1; about 450 for DPB1. The later analysis used no new phenotypic data to find candidate immune exposures, relying instead on TCR beta sequences and their occurrence across donors. The study aimed to test whether signatures of past pathogen exposure could be identified by cataloging public T cell receptors. An early release covering around 630 HLA-typed donors comprised about 300 gigabases of sequencing data and tens of millions of unique TCR sequences. Because of strong linkage in the cohort, a few DR-DQ haplotypes were treated as single units for association and clustering. To predict cytomegalovirus infection status, the study combined high-throughput TCR immunosequencing, statistical association of individual TCRs with disease status, and machine learning. A later analysis re-examined previously published TCR beta repertoires from roughly 650 donors and added high-resolution HLA genotyping to investigate patterns of TCR occurrence. Of the 300 to 400 genotyped donors, 65% to 90% fell in the genetic ancestry cluster associated with self-reported Caucasian donors. Every repertoire in the discovery cohort had been generated on one and the same sequencing platform. The study profiled the T cell repertoires of hundreds of subjects by immunosequencing and related them to cytomegalovirus serostatus. An earlier analysis of roughly 580 of the donors used high-throughput TCR beta sequencing to judge whether each TCR beta V gene segment behaved as functional or pseudogenic. In a later genetic analysis, genome-wide SNP genotypes for about 55% of the roughly 670 donors were used, and that subset was treated as a discovery cohort.

The germline V gene yields SGHTA for CDR1 and FQGTGA for CDR2. The germline ends are 11 bases apart after V is trimmed by 5 bases and J by 7 bases. Reading from cysteine to phenylalanine, the CDR3 counts 12 amino acids. CDR3 DNA is the only sequence kept; it has 36 bases, read in frame from the first base. Results the study describes overall, beyond this receptor: According to a later analysis, parvovirus B19, influenza, CMV and Epstein-Barr virus appeared linked to several top co-occurrence clusters. In a later analysis, TCR association rates were found to vary across HLA loci, with the most associated TCRs seen for DRB1 alleles and the fewest for HLA-C alleles. Some IMGT-functional V segments, including TRBV6-2 and TRBV6-3, could not be told apart with the 87-base-pair reads, so those segments were excluded. For the cohort, immune exposure information was limited to CMV serostatus. Because HLA typing was unavailable for some donors at each locus, only the typed subset was used in association tests. Because counts were too low, seventeen rarely observed V segments, including chromosome 9 orphons, were left out of the earlier analysis of approximately 500 of the donors. Correlated functional status among segregating V segments might be attributable to linkage disequilibrium, but an unknown experimental factor could not be ruled out. This cohort had only TCR beta chains sequenced, and the lack of alpha or paired-chain data limited which features could be detected. A group of highly shared sequence variants was considered likely to be a technical artifact of the sequencing pipeline. A later analysis found that HLA-associated TCR beta chains were more clonally expanded and had lower generation probabilities than equally common non-associated chains. Assigning TCR associations to individual alleles was difficult when HLA alleles, especially DR and DQ, strongly co-occurred. A later analysis found that most CMV-associated TCR beta chains appeared HLA-restricted, with HLA associations seemingly driven largely by CMV exposure. A further reported finding was that TCR beta sequences accurately predicted the HLA-A and HLA-B alleles for most subjects in the first cohort. According to the authors, the approach could potentially be generalized to other disease states and immunological phenotypes. A later analysis associated about 17,000 TCR beta sequences with specific HLA alleles at a false discovery rate of 0.05. In an earlier analysis of 500 to 650 of the donors, most TCR beta V segments appeared in productive rearrangements about 87% or about 30% of the time, broadly matching IMGT annotations. Presence/absence analyses assumed roughly uniform sequencing depth across donors, an assumption that may not hold. While some public TCRs were present in many individuals, most TCR sequences turned up only very rarely across donors. An association between a missense DCLRE1C variant and V-gene and J-gene trimming of TCR beta chains was found in a later genetic analysis and replicated in an independent cohort. A total of about 150 TCR beta chains were listed by the study as associated with cytomegalovirus. In vitro tests confirmed that a few of the cytomegalovirus-associated TCR beta chains recognize cytomegalovirus antigens. In a later genetic analysis, fewer N-insertions in productive TCRs were reported among donors in an Asian-associated ancestry cluster than the approximately 710-donor mean. The classifier was reported to diagnose cytomegalovirus status with high specificity and sensitivity in both the original and validation cohorts.

Receptor amplification or capture employed the immunoSEQ multiplex PCR assay. For the multiplex PCR, a mixture combining 60 forward primers for TCR Vbeta segments and 13 reverse primers for TCR Jbeta segments was used. The CDR3 region of rearranged TCR beta genes was amplified from genomic DNA by a multiplex PCR assay. Amplified TCR beta libraries were sequenced as 87-base-pair reads on the Illumina HiSeq System. The study's processing was this. In a later analysis, approximately 74 million unique TCR beta chains were counted across the 666 repertoires, and around 11 million of these chains were shared by at least two donors. Raw reads were error-corrected and collapsed into unique sequences with a nearest-neighbor algorithm that merged closely related sequences to remove PCR and sequencing errors. V, D and J gene segments were assigned by aligning CDR3 sequences to IMGT reference sequences. For a sequence to be retained, at least a six-nucleotide match to both a V gene segment and a J gene segment was required. Rearrangements were called productive when the CDR3 lacked stop codons and stayed in frame with V and J; all others were non-productive. CDR3 was defined by IMGT convention, running from the second conserved V-encoded cysteine to the conserved J-encoded phenylalanine. Sequences without an unambiguous match to a single V gene segment were excluded from the earlier analysis of several hundred of the donors. An earlier analysis of 500 to 600 of the donors classified V segments as functional when productive rearrangements were above 56.7% and as segregating when the standard deviation between donors was above 5%. To diagnose cytomegalovirus status from the catalog of TCR beta chain sequences, a statistical classification framework was built. V and J gene assignment, in a later analysis, came from comparing TCR nucleotide sequences with IMGT/GENE-DB human TR gene sequences. In a later analysis, CDR3 sequences and most-parsimonious VDJ recombination scenarios were assigned using the TCRdist pipeline. A later analysis defined each TCR beta chain by its CDR3 amino acid sequence plus V-gene family, and excluded reads lacking a unique V-gene family. In a later analysis, 550 to 650 highly shared, low-generation-probability nucleotide sequences were removed to address suspected cross-contamination and a sequencing artifact. In a later analysis, a clonal expansion index was calculated for each public chain from normalized within-repertoire ranks of inferred template counts. In a later analysis, generation probabilities were computed with a VDJ recombination model fitted to out-of-frame rearrangements, and the resulting probabilities were checked against IGoR. In a later analysis, TCR-TCR, TCR-HLA and TCR-CMV co-occurrence was scored with hypergeometric tests, and a repertoire-size bias correction was applied to TCR pairs. False discovery rates were estimated in a later analysis by permuting HLA or CMV assignments 20 times. In a later analysis, co-occurring TCRs were grouped with DBSCAN, and TCRdist sequence similarity was added when clustering was performed within HLA-allele-positive subsets. Repertoires with fewer than 30,000 or more than 120,000 public chains were left out of co-occurrence clustering, as were four to six repertoires with anomalous nucleotide sharing. The source is immuneACCESS, and TCRdb retained only in-frame sequences with V and J called. Part of the clones is not carried over; for the studies checked, unresolved V genes explain less than half of this, and the remainder is unexplained. The DNA gave D and trimming, while V, J and clone size come from that table. The sample data list approximately 150,000 clones, and approximately 80% of these were observed just once. The ten largest make up approximately 0.9% of the sample.

The cohort comprised fewer than 700 healthy bone marrow donors. At the time of sampling, all cohort members were nominally healthy, though unrecorded immune exposures were likely present. The donor tested CMV seronegative, placing the donor among the 350 to 400 seronegative members of the cohort. A peripheral blood sample was provided by each donor, and peripheral blood mononuclear cells were used for TCR beta sequencing. Genomic DNA extraction from the blood cell samples was performed with the Qiagen DNeasy Blood Extraction Kit. Here the chain combines TRBV7-3 and TRBJ1-1; the D region possibly corresponds to TRBD1 (6 bases align). This sequence was found in a woman aged 55-70 years in good health and CMV-seronegative. The specimen sequenced was PBMCs. At the DNA level, the sequence is TGTGCCAGCAGCGACGGACAGATTGAAGCTTTCTTT. Translated, this gives CASSDGQIEAFF.